The 27 T cell receptor beta chains listed next were all sequenced from one sample in a study of cytomegalovirus exposure and HLA in healthy donors. The PCR ran on 60 Vbeta and 13 Jbeta primers. Generated by immunoSEQ multiplex PCR, the TCRdb table keeps only in-frame clones and is missing some. The sample consists of 100,000 or so clones, 80% to 90% of them appearing once. Sequencing was done on a sample of PBMCs. The receptor set was obtained from a man in his forties in good health and CMV-seronegative.

The CDR3: CAWSRDRTYEQYF. The CDR3 nucleotides are TGTGCCTGGAGTCGGGACAGGACCTACGAGCAGTACTTC. The genes are TRBV30 and TRBJ2-7; 8 nucleotides align to TRBD1. Looked up from germline, CDR1 is GTSNPN and CDR2 is SVGIG (reference sequence). The CDR3 runs to 13 residues. Losses at the gene ends were 2 bases for V and 2 bases for J; bases not matched to a gene: 2.

The V call is TRBV7-7, the J call TRBJ1-1; the D is unclear. Germline CDR1 SSHAT, CDR2 FNYEAQ (reference sequence). V gave up 1 base and J gave up 1 base, with 4 bases separating them. The CDR3 spans 13 residues. CDR3 protein: CASSLDRNTEAFF. The DNA of the CDR3 is TGTGCCAGCAGCTTAGATCGGAACACTGAAGCTTTCTTT. Variable domain in full (rest from reference TRBV7-7 and TRBJ1-1): GAGVSQSPRYKVTKRGQDVTLRCDPISSHATLYWYQQALGQGPEFLTYFNYEAQPDKSGLPSDRFSAERPEGSISTLTIQRTEQRDSAMYRCASSLDRNTEAFFGQGTRLTVV.

V gene TRBV12-5 combines with J gene TRBJ2-5, with D hard to call. Trimming pared 6 bases from V and 5 bases from J, leaving 7 bases between. The germline gives CDR1 LGHNT, CDR2 FRNRAP. The CDR3 extends over 11 amino acids. CDR3 region: CASGQLETQYF. CDR3 in DNA: TGTGCTAGTGGCCAATTGGAGACCCAGTACTTC.

The V call is TRBV6-5, the J call TRBJ2-1; 10 bases are a match to TRBD2. The V gene's germline CDR1 is MNHEY and CDR2 SVGAGI. V lost 0 bases, J lost 8 bases, and 7 bases stayed unmatched. The length of the CDR3 is 16 residues. Here the CDR3 reads CASSYSPQRGGHEQFF. Written as DNA, the CDR3 is TGTGCCAGCAGTTACTCGCCCCAGCGGGGGGGCCATGAGCAGTTCTTC.

The chain uses TRBV5-6 and TRBJ1-1; D gene ambiguous. CDR3 length: 12 amino acids. Germline assignment: CDR1 SGHDT and CDR2 YYEEEE. The V end lost 1 base, the J end lost 11 bases, and 12 bases lay between the germline ends. The CDR3 DNA reads as TGTGCCAGCAGCTTGTTCATAGAGGAGGCTTTCTTT. Protein product: CASSLFIEEAFF.

This clone was observed a handful of times. V usage is TRBV9 and J usage is TRBJ2-3; 9 bases are a match to TRBD2. CDR1 and CDR2 (germline): SGDLS, YYNGEE. The CDR3 length is 17 residues. V shed 0 bases and J 1 base; nucleotides not matched to a gene: 6. CDR3 coding DNA: TGTGCCAGCAGCGTAGGAAGCGGGGGGCCCCGCACAGATACGCAGTATTTT. Translation gives CASSVGSGGPRTDTQYF.

The J gene is TRBJ1-2, the V gene TRBV19; D gene uncertain. CDR1 and CDR2 from the germline V gene are LNHDA and SQIVND (reference sequence). The V end was cut by 2 bases, the J end by 7 bases, with 11 bases between. There are 13 residues in the CDR3. The CDR3 here is CASSILRDTGYTF. CDR3 sequence (DNA): TGTGCCAGTAGTATATTAAGAGACACTGGCTACACCTTC.

V is TRBV15 and J is TRBJ1-4, with 7 bases fitting TRBD1. Trimming cost V 1 base and J 5 bases; bases outside gene matches: 10. Germline V CDR1 and CDR2: LNHNV, YYDKDF (reference sequence). This CDR3 has 17 amino acids. In DNA, the CDR3 is TGTGCCACCAGCAGAGCTCCCACAGGGGCGGAAAATGAAAAACTGTTTTTT. This gives the protein CATSRAPTGAENEKLFF.

The genes are TRBV7-9 and TRBJ2-2; 8 nucleotides line up with TRBD1. This CDR3 contains 16 residues. Trimming at V came to 7 bases and at J to 6 bases, leaving 13 bases not matched to a gene. From germline, CDR1 is SEHNR and CDR2 FQNEAQ (reference sequence). DNA for the CDR3: TGTGCCAGCACCGCAGGGGGGACAGGCGTAGCCGGGGAGCTGTTTTTT. Protein product: CASTAGGTGVAGELFF.

This clone showed up just once. CDR3 sequence (DNA): TGCAGCGTTCTATCCCCCAACGGGCAGTACTTC. It translates to CSVLSPNGQYF. V gene TRBV29-1 combines with J gene TRBJ2-7; no clear D. V lost 5 bases and J 9 bases, leaving 14 bases between the germline ends. The CDR3 contains 11 residues. CDR1 is SQVTM and CDR2 is ANQGSEA in the germline V gene.

The chain employs TRBV7-9 and TRBJ1-3; 9 positions match TRBD1. V was pared by 5 bases and J by 8 bases, with 7 bases of the junction left unmatched. Germline-derived CDR1 and CDR2 are SEHNR and FQNEAQ (reference sequence). The CDR3 has 14 residues. The CDR3 reads CASSISDRGDTIYF. CDR3 sequence (DNA): TGTGCCAGCAGCATCTCGGACAGGGGCGACACCATATATTTT.

This chain connects TRBV9 to TRBJ1-3, with D maybe TRBD1 (6 bases). With 2 bases removed from V and 12 bases from J, the gap between germline ends came to 9 bases. CDR1 is SGDLS, CDR2 YYNGEE, per germline. There are 11 residues in the CDR3. The CDR3 bases are TGTGCCAGCAGCGTTGGGGGCATCATATATTTT. It specifies CASSVGGIIYF.

Of note for this clone: The junction differs from germline at one of its ends, possibly a read error. Other DNA sequences from this sample encode an identical CDR3 as well. The chain carries TRBV29-1 and TRBJ1-2; perhaps TRBD1 as D (6 bases). CDR1 SQVTM and CDR2 ANQGSEA come from the germline V gene. The CDR3 is 11 amino acids. The CDR3 here is CSCQGPRGYTF. As DNA, the CDR3 is TGTAGCTGCCAGGGGCCTCGGGGCTACACCTTC.

This rearrangement joins TRBV5-1 to TRBJ1-4, with 11 bases identical to TRBD1. Germline CDR1 reads SGHRS; CDR2 reads YFSETQ. The CDR3 extends over 15 amino acids. With 4 bases clipped from V and 5 bases from J, the junction kept 4 bases outside the gene matches. For the CDR3, the DNA is TGCGCCAGCAGCACGGGACAGGGGGGAAATGAAAAACTGTTTTTT. This gives the protein CASSTGQGGNEKLFF.

J is TRBJ1-1 and V is TRBV5-1, with a possible D match to TRBD1 (5 bases). The CDR3 extends over 16 amino acids. Trimming removed 4 bases at V and 5 bases at J, with 21 bases between. The germline CDR1 and CDR2 sequences are SGHRS and YFSETQ. This CDR3 reads CASSGGSPGLETEAFF. CDR3 bases: TGCGCCAGCAGCGGCGGCAGTCCAGGGTTAGAGACTGAAGCTTTCTTT.

The chain recombines TRBV20-1 with TRBJ2-7, with D unclear. The CDR3 covers 11 residues. Germline lookup yields CDR1 DFQATT and CDR2 SNEGSKA (reference sequence). The V and J ends lost 3 bases and 6 bases respectively, with 9 bases between them. The CDR3 region is CSASRLAEQYF. CDR3 DNA sequence: TGCAGTGCTAGCAGGTTGGCCGAGCAGTACTTC.

V gene TRBV6-5 combines with J gene TRBJ2-5; possibly TRBD1 for D (6 bases). V was pared by 8 bases and J by 4 bases, with 11 bases between. Per the germline V gene, CDR1 is MNHEY and CDR2 is SVGAGI. The CDR3 is 12 residues long. CDR3: CASGDIGETQYF. In DNA, the CDR3 is TGTGCCAGCGGGGACATTGGAGAGACCCAGTACTTC.

V gene TRBV30 combines with J gene TRBJ2-7; 10 positions agree with TRBD2. Per the germline V gene, CDR1 is GTSNPN and CDR2 is SVGIG (reference sequence). CDR3 length equals 15 residues. Trimming removed 3 bases from V and 6 bases from J; junction bases left unmatched: 11. CDR3 residues: CAWRPRAGGPSEQYF. CDR3 nucleotides: TGTGCCTGGAGGCCCCGAGCGGGGGGGCCATCCGAGCAGTACTTC.

The chain joins TRBV10-3 to TRBJ1-2; the D is unclear. The length of the CDR3 is 16 residues. Germline V gene data show CDR1 as ENHRY and CDR2 as SYGVKD. Trimming shortened V by 6 bases and J by 5 bases, and 22 bases separated the two germline ends. The CDR3 DNA sequence: TGTGCCATCAGGCGGTCAGGAGACAAAGAGGGTTATGGCTACACCTTC. It yields the protein CAIRRSGDKEGYGYTF.

The V gene is TRBV6-1, the J gene TRBJ1-1, with D hard to call. V lost 4 bases to trimming and J lost 5 bases, with 14 bases between them. The length of the CDR3 is 14 residues. CDR1 is MNHNS and CDR2 is SASEGT in the germline V gene. This CDR3 is CASSASGDGTEAFF. The DNA of the CDR3 is TGTGCCAGCAGTGCGTCCGGGGATGGAACTGAAGCTTTCTTT.

This clone was found a few times. This chain links TRBV9 with TRBJ1-6; D not certain. The CDR3 covers 14 residues. V was shortened by 1 base and J by 6 bases, with 8 bases between the two germline ends. Germline CDR1 reads SGDLS; CDR2 reads YYNGEE. CDR3 coding DNA: TGTGCCAGCAGCGTACGAAGCCTTAATTCACCCCTCCACTTT. It encodes CASSVRSLNSPLHF. The whole variable domain, filled in from reference TRBV9 and TRBJ1-6, reads DSGVTQTPKHLITATGQRVTLRCSPRSGDLSVYWYQQSLDQGLQFLIQYYNGEERAKGNILERFSAQQFPDLHSELNLSSLELGDSALYFCASSVRSLNSPLHFGNGTRLTVT.

The chain recombines TRBV19 with TRBJ1-2; no clear D. The germline CDR1 and CDR2 sequences are LNHDA and SQIVND (reference sequence). This CDR3 comprises 14 residues. Trimming removed 2 bases from V and 2 bases from J, with 9 bases in between. CDR3 nucleotides: TGTGCCAGTAGTATACCCAGATACAACTATGGCTACACCTTC. Protein sequence: CASSIPRYNYGYTF.

This rearrangement joins TRBV6-6 to TRBJ2-1; TRBD1 agrees at 8 bases. With V trimmed by 0 bases and J by 4 bases, 5 bases remained unmatched. Germline V CDR1 and CDR2: MNHNY, SVGAGI (reference sequence). This CDR3 has 16 amino acids. CDR3 sequence (DNA): TGTGCCAGCAGTTACTCGAATCAGGGGGCATACAATGAGCAGTTCTTC. Encoded protein: CASSYSNQGAYNEQFF.

This clone was seen a handful of times. The genes are TRBV10-1 and TRBJ2-2; D is unclear. The germline CDR1 and CDR2 sequences are WNHNN and SYGVQD (reference sequence). Trimming left V 5 bases short and J 9 bases short, with 13 bases between. The CDR3 covers 13 residues. The CDR3 region has the DNA TGCGCCAGCAGTATGACACTGACACGGGAGCTGTTTTTT. Protein: CASSMTLTRELFF.

The CDR3, as DNA: TGCGCCAGCAGAAATCCGGGACAGGGGGCAGGCGAGCAGTACTTC. Protein: CASRNPGQGAGEQYF. The gene calls are TRBV5-1 and TRBJ2-7, with TRBD1 matching over 12 bases. This CDR3 is built from 15 residues. Germline V gene lookup returns CDR1 SGHRS and CDR2 YFSETQ. V was clipped by 5 bases and J by 6 bases; unmatched bases: 9.

V usage is TRBV4-2 and J usage is TRBJ2-7; the match to TRBD1 covers 7 bases. The CDR3 extends over 14 amino acids. Germline loops: CDR1 LGHNA, CDR2 YNFKEQ. Unmatched junction bases numbered 4, after V lost 0 bases and J lost 5 bases. The CDR3 is CASSQEWTGDEQYF. In nucleotides, the CDR3 is TGTGCCAGCAGCCAAGAGTGGACAGGTGACGAGCAGTACTTC.

In its sample, this clone was seen a few times. The chain combines TRBV7-6 with TRBJ2-2; D ambiguous. The V end was cut by 3 bases, the J end by 0 bases, with 11 bases between. The CDR3 has 16 residues. Germline V gene data show CDR1 as SGHVS and CDR2 as FNYEAQ. The CDR3 DNA reads as TGTGCCAGCAGCTTCAACCCAGGATCGAACACCGGGGAGCTGTTTTTT. Translation gives CASSFNPGSNTGELFF.